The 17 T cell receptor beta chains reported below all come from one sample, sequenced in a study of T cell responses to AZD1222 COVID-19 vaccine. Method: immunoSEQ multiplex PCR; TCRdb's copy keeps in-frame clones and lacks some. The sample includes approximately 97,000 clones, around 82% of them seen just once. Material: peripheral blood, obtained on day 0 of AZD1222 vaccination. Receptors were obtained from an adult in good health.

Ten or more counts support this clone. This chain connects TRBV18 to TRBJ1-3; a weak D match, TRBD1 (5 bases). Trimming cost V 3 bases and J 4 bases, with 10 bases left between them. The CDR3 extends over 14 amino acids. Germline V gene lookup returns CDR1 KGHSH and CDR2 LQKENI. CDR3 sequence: CASSPDSGGNTIYF. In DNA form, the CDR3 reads TGTGCCAGCTCACCTGACAGCGGAGGAAACACCATATATTTT.

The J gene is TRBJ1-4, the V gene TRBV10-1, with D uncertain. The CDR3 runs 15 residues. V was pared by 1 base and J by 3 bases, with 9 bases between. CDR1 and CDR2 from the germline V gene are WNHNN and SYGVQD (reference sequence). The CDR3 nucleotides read TGCGCCAGCAGTGAGTGTGGGGTGGCTAATGAAAAACTGTTTTTT. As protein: CASSECGVANEKLFF.

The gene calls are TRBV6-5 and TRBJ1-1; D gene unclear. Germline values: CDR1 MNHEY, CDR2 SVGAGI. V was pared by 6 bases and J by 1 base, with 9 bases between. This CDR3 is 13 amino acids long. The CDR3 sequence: CASSLHPNTEAFF. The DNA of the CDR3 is TGTGCCAGCAGCCTACACCCGAACACTGAAGCTTTCTTT.

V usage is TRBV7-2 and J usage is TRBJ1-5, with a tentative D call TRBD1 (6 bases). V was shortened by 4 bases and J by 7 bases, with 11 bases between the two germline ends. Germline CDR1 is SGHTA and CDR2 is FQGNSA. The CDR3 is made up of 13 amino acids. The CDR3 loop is CASSSGQQQPQHF. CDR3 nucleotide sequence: TGTGCCAGCAGCTCCGGACAGCAACAGCCCCAGCATTTT.

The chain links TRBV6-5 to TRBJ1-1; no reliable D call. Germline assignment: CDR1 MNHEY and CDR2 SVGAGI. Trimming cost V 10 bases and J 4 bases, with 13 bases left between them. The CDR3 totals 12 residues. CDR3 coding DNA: TGTGCCACCAAACAGTCGAGCACTGAAGCTTTCTTT. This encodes CATKQSSTEAFF.

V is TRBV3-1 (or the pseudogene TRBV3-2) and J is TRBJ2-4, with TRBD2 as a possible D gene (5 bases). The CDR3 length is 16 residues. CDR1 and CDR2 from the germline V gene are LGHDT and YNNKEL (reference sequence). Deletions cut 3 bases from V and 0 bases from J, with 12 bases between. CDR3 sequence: CASSHGLALAKNIQYF. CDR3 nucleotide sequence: TGTGCCAGCAGCCATGGACTGGCCCTAGCCAAAAACATTCAGTACTTC.

CDR3 amino acids: CASARKQDSNEQFF. The CDR3 nucleotides read TGTGCCAGTGCTAGGAAGCAGGATTCTAATGAGCAGTTCTTC. V usage is TRBV19 and J usage is TRBJ2-1; the D is unclear. The germline V gene has CDR1 LNHDA and CDR2 SQIVND (reference sequence). With 8 bases removed from V and 7 bases from J, the gap between germline ends came to 18 bases. This CDR3 has 14 amino acids.

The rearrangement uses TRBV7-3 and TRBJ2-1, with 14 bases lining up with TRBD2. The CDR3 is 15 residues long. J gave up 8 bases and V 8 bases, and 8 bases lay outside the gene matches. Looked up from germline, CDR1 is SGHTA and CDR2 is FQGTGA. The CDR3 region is CASAPGTSGSYEQFF. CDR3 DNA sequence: TGTGCCAGCGCGCCCGGGACTAGCGGGAGTTATGAGCAGTTCTTC.

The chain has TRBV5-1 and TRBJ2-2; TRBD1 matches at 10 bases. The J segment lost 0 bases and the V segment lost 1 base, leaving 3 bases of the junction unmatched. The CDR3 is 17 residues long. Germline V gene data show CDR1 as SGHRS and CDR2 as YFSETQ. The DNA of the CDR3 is TGCGCCAGCAGCTTGACCGACAGGGGGCCGAACACCGGGGAGCTGTTTTTT. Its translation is CASSLTDRGPNTGELFF. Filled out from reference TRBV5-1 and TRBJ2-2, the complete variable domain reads KAGVTQTPRYLIKTRGQQVTLSCSPISGHRSVSWYQQTPGQGLQFLFEYFSETQRNKGNFPGRFSGRQFSNSRSEMNVSTLELGDSALYLCASSLTDRGPNTGELFFGEGSRLTVL.

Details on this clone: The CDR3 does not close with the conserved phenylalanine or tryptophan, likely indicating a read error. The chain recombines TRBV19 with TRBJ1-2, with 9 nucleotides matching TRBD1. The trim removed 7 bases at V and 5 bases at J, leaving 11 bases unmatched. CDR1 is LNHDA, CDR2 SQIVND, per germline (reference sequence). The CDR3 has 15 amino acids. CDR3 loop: CASTGGQGMEYGYTL. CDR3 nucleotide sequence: TGTGCCAGTACAGGGGGACAGGGAATGGAATATGGCTACACCCTC.

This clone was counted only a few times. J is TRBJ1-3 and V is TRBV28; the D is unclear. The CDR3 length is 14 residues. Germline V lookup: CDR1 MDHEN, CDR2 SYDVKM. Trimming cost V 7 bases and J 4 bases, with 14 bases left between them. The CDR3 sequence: CASTEAAAGNTIYF. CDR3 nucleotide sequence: TGTGCCAGCACTGAAGCGGCGGCCGGAAACACCATATATTTT.

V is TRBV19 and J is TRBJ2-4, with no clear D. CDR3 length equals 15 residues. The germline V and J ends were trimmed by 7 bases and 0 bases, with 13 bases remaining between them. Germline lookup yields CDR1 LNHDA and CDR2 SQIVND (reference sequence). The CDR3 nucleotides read TGTGCCAGTACTACGTGGTCGTTAGCCAAAAACATTCAGTACTTC. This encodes CASTTWSLAKNIQYF.

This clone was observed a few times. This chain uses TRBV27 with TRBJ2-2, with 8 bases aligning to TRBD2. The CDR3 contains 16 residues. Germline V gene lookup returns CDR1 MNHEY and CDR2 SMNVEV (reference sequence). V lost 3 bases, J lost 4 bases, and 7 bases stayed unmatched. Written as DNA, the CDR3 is TGTGCCAGCAGTTTTCTAGGGGCGGGAGGCACCGGGGAGCTGTTTTTT. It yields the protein CASSFLGAGGTGELFF.

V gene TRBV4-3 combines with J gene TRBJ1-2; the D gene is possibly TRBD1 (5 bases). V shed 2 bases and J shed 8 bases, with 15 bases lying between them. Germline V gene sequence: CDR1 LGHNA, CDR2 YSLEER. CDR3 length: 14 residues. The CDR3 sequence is CASSQSQDIGGYTF. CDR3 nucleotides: TGCGCCAGCAGCCAATCACAGGACATAGGCGGCTACACCTTC.

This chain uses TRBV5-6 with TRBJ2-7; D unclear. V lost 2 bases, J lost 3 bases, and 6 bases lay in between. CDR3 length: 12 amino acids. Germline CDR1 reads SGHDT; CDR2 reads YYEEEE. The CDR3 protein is CASSLNRYEQYF. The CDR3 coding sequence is TGTGCCAGCAGCTTAAATCGCTACGAGCAGTACTTC.

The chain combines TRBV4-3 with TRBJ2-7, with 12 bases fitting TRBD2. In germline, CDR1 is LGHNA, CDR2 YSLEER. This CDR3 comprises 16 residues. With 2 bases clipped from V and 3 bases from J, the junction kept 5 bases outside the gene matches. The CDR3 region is CASSQSTSGRVYEQYF. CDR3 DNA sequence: TGCGCCAGCAGCCAATCGACTAGCGGGAGAGTCTACGAGCAGTACTTC.

CDR3 sequence (DNA): TGTGCCAGCAGCGTAGAGGGACTAGCGAGCGGTGAGCAGTTCTTC. Translated, it gives CASSVEGLASGEQFF. V gene TRBV9 combines with J gene TRBJ2-1, with 10 bases that match TRBD2. V lost 0 bases and J lost 9; bases outside the gene matches: 6. The CDR3 is 15 residues long. CDR1 is SGDLS and CDR2 is YYNGEE in the germline V gene.